The 9 T cell receptor beta chains listed next were all sequenced from one sample in a study of response to subunit inactivated influenza vaccine. MiXCR, applied by TCRdb to the RT-PCR reads, yields one record per CDR3 protein. Of a few hundred thousand distinct CDR3 sequences in the sample, approximately 7.7% were seen once. This specimen consisted of PBMCs from blood, obtained about 24 months after vaccination. These receptors were collected from a man aged 50 to 69 who received an inactivated influenza vaccine.

In this sample, this clonotype turned up a few times. The rearrangement uses TRBV25-1 and TRBJ2-7, with 8 bases that match TRBD2. The CDR3 is 16 amino acids. Germline assignment: CDR1 MGHDK and CDR2 SYGVNS. V was clipped by 4 bases and J by 6 bases; unmatched bases: 14. The CDR3 protein is CASSGPQRGRRGEQYF. DNA of the CDR3: TGTGCCAGCAGTGGGCCTCAGCGGGGGCGACGGGGCGAGCAGTACTTC.

The chain uses TRBV7-8 and TRBJ2-1; 9 bases are a match to TRBD2. CDR3 length: 14 residues. Germline assignment: CDR1 SGHVS and CDR2 FQNEAQ. With V trimmed by 2 bases and J by 7 bases, 3 bases remained unmatched. The DNA of the CDR3 is TGTGCCAGCAGCTTAACCCTAGCGGGGAATGAGCAGTTCTTC. Translation gives CASSLTLAGNEQFF.

This clonotype was seen more than once but under ten times. The chain has TRBV19 and TRBJ1-5; no clear D gene. From germline, CDR1 is LNHDA and CDR2 SQIVND (reference sequence). The CDR3 totals 16 residues. V lost 6 bases and J lost 2, with 17 bases in between. CDR3: CASRFALAGGNQPQHF. As DNA, the CDR3 is TGTGCCAGTAGGTTTGCGTTGGCAGGCGGCAATCAGCCCCAGCATTTT.

This clonotype appeared a few times. This chain links TRBV24-1 with TRBJ2-7; the match to TRBD1 covers 10 bases. J was trimmed by 5 bases and V by 6 bases; bases with no gene match: 18. CDR1 and CDR2 from the germline V gene are KGHDR and SFDVKD. CDR3 size: 18 residues. The CDR3 reads CATSIPGQGILRRDEQYF. As DNA, the CDR3 is TGTGCCACCAGTATCCCGGGACAGGGGATCCTTCGGAGAGACGAGCAGTACTTC.

In this sample, this clonotype turned up many times. The chain combines TRBV9 with TRBJ2-1, with 8 bases fitting TRBD1. This CDR3 is 16 amino acids long. Germline CDR1 and CDR2: SGDLS and YYNGEE. J lost 4 bases, V lost 2 bases, and 8 bases had no gene match. CDR3 sequence: CASSVGTGGSYNEQFF. CDR3 coding DNA: TGTGCCAGCAGCGTTGGGACAGGAGGTTCTTACAATGAGCAGTTCTTC.

The chain joins TRBV12-3 or TRBV12-4 to TRBJ2-2; the D gene is possibly TRBD2 (5 bases). V dropped 9 bases and J dropped 6 bases, with 14 bases sitting between them. This CDR3 region has 13 residues. Written as DNA, the CDR3 is TGTGCCAGTCGAAAGGACGGGGCCGGGGAGCTGTTTTTT. Translation: CASRKDGAGELFF.

This chain joins TRBV6-2 or TRBV6-3 and TRBJ2-7, with D unclear. The germline CDR1 and CDR2 sequences are MNHEY and SVGEGT. Trimming took off 0 bases at V and 6 bases at J, with 12 bases between the two ends. This CDR3 region has 14 residues. The CDR3 spells CASSYSGPGGEQYF. CDR3 DNA sequence: TGTGCCAGCAGTTACTCAGGGCCTGGCGGCGAGCAGTACTTC.

The sample holds a few counts of this clonotype. The chain recombines TRBV6-5 with TRBJ2-5, with a tentative D call TRBD1 (6 bases). Germline V gene data show CDR1 as MNHEY and CDR2 as SVGAGI. The CDR3 contains 12 residues. V lost 6 bases, J lost 5 bases, and 10 bases lay in between. This chain's CDR3 is CASSSQGETQYF. CDR3 coding DNA: TGTGCCAGCAGCTCACAGGGTGAGACCCAGTACTTC.

This sequence joins TRBV11-2 and TRBJ2-2; D not certain. Germline V gives CDR1 SGHAT, CDR2 FQNNGV. CDR3 length: 15 residues. The V end was cut by 5 bases, the J end by 1 base, with 11 bases between. Here the CDR3 reads CASSRSSWNTGELFF. DNA for the CDR3: TGTGCCAGCAGCCGGTCCTCGTGGAACACCGGGGAGCTGTTTTTT. The variable domain in full, completed from reference TRBV11-2 and TRBJ2-2, reads EAGVAQSPRYKIIEKRQSVAFWCNPISGHATLYWYQQILGQGPKLLIQFQNNGVVDDSQLPKDRFSAERLKGVDSTLKIQPAKLEDSAVYLCASSRSSWNTGELFFGEGSRLTVL.